This T cell receptor beta chain was captured in a study of molecular identifiers for immune sequencing clone quantification. It was from about 19,000 to 1,100,000 sorted cells, with 10%, 30% or 50% RNA, that naive CD8 libraries came. This CDR3 region has 16 residues. In germline, CDR1 is MNHEY, CDR2 SVGEGT. Trimming took off 7 bases at V and 3 bases at J, with 19 bases between the two ends. Both previously described methods and listed TCR primers were employed to make bulk TCR libraries. TCRdb recomputed calls from the PCR reads with MiXCR, one row per CDR3 protein. The profile covers approximately 680,000 distinct CDR3 sequences, with 25% appearing a single time and about 0.8% taken by the ten largest. This clonotype was recorded a few times.

The receptor's source is a human donor in good health. Some libraries in this study had Jurkat cell RNA spiked in. The chain couples TRBV6-2 or TRBV6-3 to TRBJ1-5; D gene uncertain. Sequencing was carried out using naive CD8+ T cells from blood, with Jurkat cell RNA spiked in. Subset denoted: FACS-sorted CD8+CD4-CCR7+CD45RA+ naive T cells. The chain's CDR3 is CASTNASQVLNQPQHF. For the CDR3, the DNA is TGTGCCAGCACTAACGCGTCGCAGGTCCTCAATCAGCCCCAGCATTTT.